The 8 T cell receptor beta chains presented below share a single source sample, sequenced in a study of control samples from healthy donors and cancer patients. Clones were read by immunoSEQ multiplex PCR, and TCRdb kept only the in-frame ones, dropping some. The table records approximately 59,000 clones, over 75% of them present only once. Sequencing was performed on PBMCs. These receptors were collected from a woman aged 60-75 years with lung cancer.

The chain has TRBV3-1 (or the pseudogene TRBV3-2) and TRBJ2-7; possibly TRBD2 for D (7 bases). The germline gives CDR1 LGHDT, CDR2 YNNKEL (reference sequence). V dropped 8 bases and J dropped 7 bases, with 18 bases sitting between them. This CDR3 contains 13 residues. The CDR3 here is CASRGGGTREQYF. DNA of the CDR3: TGTGCCAGCCGGGGAGGGGGGACGCGGGAGCAGTACTTC.

This clone appeared a single time. The rearrangement uses TRBV29-1 and TRBJ2-3; D gene ambiguous. The CDR3 consists of 13 residues. Looked up from germline, CDR1 is SQVTM and CDR2 is ANQGSEA. V lost 3 bases, J lost 5 bases, and 12 bases lay in between. CDR3 nucleotides: TGCAGCGTTGACCTTGGAGCTTTAGATACGCAGTATTTT. This translates into CSVDLGALDTQYF.

This chain joins TRBV5-1 and TRBJ1-1, with 7 bases matching TRBD1. Germline V gives CDR1 SGHRS, CDR2 YFSETQ. The CDR3 is 15 residues long. V was pared by 4 bases and J by 3 bases, with 9 bases of the junction left unmatched. The CDR3 DNA follows: TGCGCCAGCAGCGCCGACAGGGTTGGGGACACTGAAGCTTTCTTT. Its protein is CASSADRVGDTEAFF.

V is TRBV11-2 and J is TRBJ2-3; possibly TRBD2 for D (5 bases). Between the trimmed V and J ends, which lost 5 bases and 4 bases, there was a span of 25 bases. The CDR3 runs to 18 residues. Germline lookup yields CDR1 SGHAT and CDR2 FQNNGV. CDR3 DNA sequence: TGTGCCAGCAGCAAGGGAGTTTCCACGATTAAGATGGCAGATACGCAGTATTTT. Translating gives CASSKGVSTIKMADTQYF.

This clone appeared a single time. This chain uses TRBV28 with TRBJ1-2, with TRBD1 matching over 8 bases. The germline gives CDR1 MDHEN, CDR2 SYDVKM. V lost 11 bases, J lost 4 bases, and 6 bases stayed unmatched. The CDR3 extends over 12 amino acids. The CDR3 reads CAGSGQAYGYTF. The CDR3, as DNA: TGTGCCGGCTCGGGACAGGCCTATGGCTACACCTTC.

The rearrangement links TRBV6-2 or TRBV6-3 to TRBJ2-4; the D gene is possibly TRBD1 (7 bases). Trimming took off 6 bases at V and 7 bases at J, with 22 bases between the two ends. From germline, CDR1 is MNHEY and CDR2 SVGEGT. The CDR3 contains 16 residues. Here the CDR3 DNA reads TGTGCCAGCAGCAGACAGGGAGTCGGGAGTGAGAACATTCAGTACTTC. Translated, it gives CASSRQGVGSENIQYF.

Concerning this clone itself: The sample contains more than one DNA sequence encoding this CDR3. The chain couples TRBV18 to TRBJ2-2; D might be TRBD2 (6 bases). The CDR3 has 16 residues. Germline assignment: CDR1 KGHSH and CDR2 LQKENI. V was pared by 3 bases and J by 2 bases, with 13 bases between. The CDR3 here is CASSPPMGGNTGELFF. Written as DNA, the CDR3 is TGTGCCAGCTCACCGCCGATGGGGGGAAACACCGGGGAGCTGTTTTTT.

The chain has TRBV5-1 and TRBJ2-7; D not resolved. The CDR3 sequence is 12 residues long. Looked up from germline, CDR1 is SGHRS and CDR2 is YFSETQ. Trimming stripped 2 bases from V and 0 bases from J, with 3 bases between. CDR3 loop: CASSFSSYEQYF. The CDR3 bases are TGCGCCAGCAGCTTTTCCTCCTACGAGCAGTACTTC. The full variable domain, completed using reference TRBV5-1 and TRBJ2-7, is KAGVTQTPRYLIKTRGQQVTLSCSPISGHRSVSWYQQTPGQGLQFLFEYFSETQRNKGNFPGRFSGRQFSNSRSEMNVSTLELGDSALYLCASSFSSYEQYFGPGTRLTVT.